This T cell receptor beta chain was sequenced during a study of shared T cell receptors in the human thymus. CDR3 length: 15 residues. Germline values: CDR1 MDHEN, CDR2 SYDVKM. Trimming at V came to 3 bases and at J to 5 bases, leaving 9 bases not matched to a gene. Clones were sequenced by immunoSEQ multiplex PCR, and TCRdb holds only the in-frame ones, with some missing. This repertoire shows 600,000 or so clones, approximately 89% found once; its top ten account for approximately 0.0097%. These same data were also listed under a study on human thymus T cells.

The clonotype comes from a boy under two years old with a congenital heart defect. Sequencing was carried out using thymocytes. The V gene is TRBV28, the J gene TRBJ2-7; 8 bases match TRBD1. The CDR3 coding sequence is TGTGCCAGCAGTTTCCCGGACAGGGTTGACGACGAGCAGTACTTC. Protein: CASSFPDRVDDEQYF.